A single sample gave rise to the 23 T cell receptor beta chains below, sequenced in a study of cytomegalovirus exposure and HLA in healthy donors. Primers included in the PCR were 60 Vbeta and 13 Jbeta primers. Clones were sequenced by immunoSEQ multiplex PCR, and TCRdb holds only the in-frame ones, with some missing. The profile covers roughly 190,000 clones, with roughly 84% appearing a single time and about 2.6% taken by the ten largest. Input material: PBMCs. These receptors were obtained from a woman aged 50 to 65 in good health and CMV-seropositive.

The count of this clone is one. V usage is TRBV29-1 and J usage is TRBJ2-1, with 11 nucleotides matching TRBD2. CDR3 length equals 13 residues. With V trimmed by 2 bases and J by 9 bases, 3 bases remained unmatched. The V gene's germline CDR1 is SQVTM and CDR2 ANQGSEA. CDR3 bases: TGCAGCGTTGAATGGGGACTAGCGGCTGAGCAGTTCTTC. Translated: CSVEWGLAAEQFF.

V is TRBV18 and J is TRBJ2-2; 9 positions agree with TRBD1. Germline CDR1 is KGHSH and CDR2 is LQKENI. The CDR3 covers 14 residues. The V and J ends lost 8 bases and 1 base, in that order; junction bases with no gene match: 2. CDR3 DNA: TGTGCCAGCCCGACAGGGGGGAACACCGGGGAGCTGTTTTTT. Amino acid sequence: CASPTGGNTGELFF.

In the case of this clone: A read error may account for a junction end that differs from germline. The J gene is TRBJ2-1, the V gene TRBV7-7; 9 positions agree with TRBD1. The CDR3 consists of 14 residues. Germline CDR1 SSHAT, CDR2 FNYEAQ (reference sequence). The CDR3 nucleotides are TGTGCTAGCAGCCTCGGACAGGGGAACAATGAGCAGTTCTTC. It yields the protein CASSLGQGNNEQFF.

This sequence joins TRBV5-1 and TRBJ2-7; TRBD2 might be the D (6 bases). The CDR3 runs to 16 residues. Germline CDR1 reads SGHRS; CDR2 reads YFSETQ. Trimming stripped 0 bases from V and 0 bases from J, with 13 bases between. CDR3 in amino acids: CASSLDGRGNSYEQYF. CDR3 in DNA: TGCGCCAGCAGCTTGGATGGGCGGGGTAACTCCTACGAGCAGTACTTC.

Of note for this clone: One end of the junction fails to match germline, which may point to a read error. The V gene is TRBV5-4, the J gene TRBJ2-1; a weak D match, TRBD2 (6 bases). In germline, CDR1 is SGHNT, CDR2 YYREEE (reference sequence). The CDR3 extends over 13 amino acids. CDR3 in DNA: TGTGCCAGCAGTAATGAACTAGCTGATGCTTTGGTCTTC. This sequence encodes CASSNELADALVF.

The rearrangement links TRBV6-1 to TRBJ1-4, with TRBD1 matching over 8 bases. From germline, CDR1 is MNHNS and CDR2 SASEGT. V was pared by 6 bases and J by 8 bases, with 8 bases of the junction left unmatched. The CDR3 covers 14 residues. This CDR3 is CASSKTGVREKLFF. CDR3 bases: TGTGCCAGCAGCAAGACAGGGGTCAGGGAAAAACTGTTTTTT.

The chain employs TRBV7-2 and TRBJ2-7; no reliable D call. The germline V and J ends were trimmed by 5 bases and 4 bases, with 9 bases remaining between them. Germline V gene sequence: CDR1 SGHTA, CDR2 FQGNSA. The CDR3 covers 12 residues. The chain's CDR3 is CASSLKRYEQYF. In nucleotides, the CDR3 is TGTGCCAGCAGCCTTAAGCGATACGAGCAGTACTTC. The full variable domain, in which reference TRBV7-2 and TRBJ2-7 provide the parts outside the CDR3, is GAGVSQSPSNKVTEKGKDVELRCDPISGHTALYWYRQSLGQGLEFLIYFQGNSAPDKSGLPSDRFSAERTGGSVSTLTIQRTQQEDSAVYLCASSLKRYEQYFGPGTRLTVT.

The chain joins TRBV19 to TRBJ1-3, with 9 bases that match TRBD1. The V gene end was trimmed by 5 bases and the J gene end by 0 bases; junction bases not matched to a gene: 14. CDR3 length: 19 residues. Germline V gene sequence: CDR1 LNHDA, CDR2 SQIVND (reference sequence). CDR3 sequence: CASSVRRTGEGYSGNTIYF. The DNA for the CDR3 is TGTGCCAGTAGTGTTCGACGGACAGGGGAGGGATACTCTGGAAACACCATATATTTT.

The chain combines TRBV5-4 with TRBJ2-3, with 8 nucleotides matching TRBD1. CDR1 is SGHNT, CDR2 YYREEE, per germline (reference sequence). Germline trimming cut 4 bases from V and 4 bases from J; bases unmatched to any gene: 11. The CDR3 has 16 residues. For the CDR3, the DNA is TGTGCCAGCAGCATATTCCAGGGGGCCGGGGCAGATACGCAGTATTTT. The encoded protein is CASSIFQGAGADTQYF. Using reference TRBV5-4 and TRBJ2-3 for the parts outside the CDR3, the full variable domain is ETGVTQSPTHLIKTRGQQVTLRCSSQSGHNTVSWYQQALGQGPQFIFQYYREEENGRGNFPPRFSGLQFPNYSSELNVNALELDDSALYLCASSIFQGAGADTQYFGPGTRLTVL.

The chain uses TRBV19 and TRBJ1-4; 7 bases match TRBD1. V lost 6 bases, J lost 7 bases, and 8 bases stayed unmatched. CDR1 is LNHDA and CDR2 is SQIVND in the germline V gene (reference sequence). CDR3 length: 14 amino acids. The CDR3 sequence: CASSHRDSVEKLFF. The CDR3 region has the DNA TGTGCCAGTAGCCACCGGGACAGCGTTGAAAAACTGTTTTTT.

The rearrangement joins TRBV28 to TRBJ1-2; 8 nucleotides align to TRBD1. Trimming at V came to 5 bases and at J to 7 bases, leaving 9 bases not matched to a gene. CDR1 and CDR2 (germline): MDHEN, SYDVKM. This CDR3 is built from 14 residues. CDR3 residues: CASSTTDRESGYTF. The CDR3, as DNA: TGTGCCAGCAGTACCACGGACAGGGAAAGTGGCTACACCTTC.

The chain recombines TRBV2 with TRBJ1-5; TRBD1 aligns across 11 bases. Trimming removed 4 bases from V and 6 bases from J; junction bases left unmatched: 8. The CDR3 has 16 amino acids. Germline V gene sequence: CDR1 SNHLY, CDR2 FYNNEI. CDR3 residues: CASSGTGGRSAQPQHF. As DNA, the CDR3 is TGTGCCAGCAGTGGGACAGGGGGCCGTAGTGCTCAGCCCCAGCATTTT.

The chain is built from TRBV6-6 and TRBJ1-2; D is possibly TRBD1 (5 bases). Germline CDR1 reads MNHNY; CDR2 reads SVGAGI (reference sequence). Trimming took 9 bases from V and 4 from J, leaving 21 bases between them. This CDR3 region has 15 residues. The CDR3 nucleotides are TGTGCCAGTAATCGCTTCTCCGGGGGGAGCTATGGCTACACCTTC. Protein: CASNRFSGGSYGYTF.

This sequence joins TRBV4-2 and TRBJ2-1; TRBD2 matches at 13 bases. Germline V lookup: CDR1 LGHNA, CDR2 YNFKEQ. J was trimmed by 6 bases and V by 0 bases; bases with no gene match: 8. This CDR3 region has 18 residues. CDR3 sequence (DNA): TGTGCCAGCAGCCAAGATACTACTAGCGGGGGGGTGAGCAATGAGCAGTTCTTC. Amino acids: CASSQDTTSGGVSNEQFF.

The chain has TRBV7-2 and TRBJ2-3; 7 bases fit TRBD1. Germline V gene lookup returns CDR1 SGHTA and CDR2 FQGNSA. V lost 5 bases, J lost 2 bases, and 4 bases stayed unmatched. The CDR3 has 14 residues. DNA of the CDR3: TGTGCCAGCAGCGGAGGACAGGTCACAGATACGCAGTATTTT. It codes for CASSGGQVTDTQYF.

The chain links TRBV4-1 to TRBJ2-2; 7 bases match TRBD1. The germline V gene has CDR1 MGHRA and CDR2 YSYEKL. The V gene end was trimmed by 4 bases and the J gene end by 4 bases; junction bases not matched to a gene: 3. The CDR3 contains 14 residues. The CDR3 region has the DNA TGCGCCAGCAGCCTTAACAGGGGCACCGGGGAGCTGTTTTTT. Translated: CASSLNRGTGELFF.

This sequence joins TRBV7-9 and TRBJ2-7; D is perhaps TRBD2 (6 bases). This CDR3 contains 14 residues. Germline V gene lookup returns CDR1 SEHNR and CDR2 FQNEAQ (reference sequence). The V and J ends lost 3 bases and 2 bases respectively, with 11 bases between them. CDR3 nucleotide sequence: TGTGCCAGCAGCTTCACAGCGGGCCCCTACGAGCAGTACTTC. It codes for CASSFTAGPYEQYF.

V gene TRBV7-6 combines with J gene TRBJ2-7; 12 bases align to TRBD1. The germline V gene has CDR1 SGHVS and CDR2 FNYEAQ. With 8 bases clipped from V and 5 bases from J, the junction kept 7 bases outside the gene matches. This CDR3 contains 14 residues. This CDR3 reads CASGRDRGLDEQYF. The CDR3 DNA follows: TGTGCCAGCGGCCGGGACAGGGGGCTCGACGAGCAGTACTTC. The entire variable domain, with the rest obtained from reference TRBV7-6 and TRBJ2-7, is as follows: GAGVSQSPRYKVTKRGQDVALRCDPISGHVSLYWYRQALGQGPEFLTYFNYEAQQDKSGLPNDRFSAERPEGSISTLTIQRTEQRDSAMYRCASGRDRGLDEQYFGPGTRLTVT.

V is TRBV4-1 and J is TRBJ1-1, with 11 bases aligning to TRBD1. The J segment lost 1 base and the V segment lost 0 bases, leaving 7 bases of the junction unmatched. CDR1 is MGHRA and CDR2 is YSYEKL in the germline V gene. This CDR3 is 18 amino acids long. CDR3 residues: CASSQDQRTGGANTEAFF. CDR3 sequence (DNA): TGCGCCAGCAGCCAAGATCAGAGGACAGGGGGCGCGAACACTGAAGCTTTCTTT.

This chain joins TRBV7-9 and TRBJ2-1; 7 positions match TRBD1. Trimming took 1 base from V and 8 from J; bases not matched to a gene: 5. The CDR3 consists of 14 residues. Looked up from germline, CDR1 is SEHNR and CDR2 is FQNEAQ (reference sequence). CDR3 protein: CASSLGDRVHEQFF. In DNA, the CDR3 is TGTGCCAGCAGCTTAGGCGACAGGGTCCATGAGCAGTTCTTC.

The DNA of the CDR3 is TGTGCCAGCGCCGTACTAGCGGGGGGCACAGATACGCAGTATTTT. Amino acids: CASAVLAGGTDTQYF. This chain joins TRBV2 and TRBJ2-3; 11 bases agree with TRBD2. The germline CDR1 and CDR2 sequences are SNHLY and FYNNEI. The J segment lost 1 base and the V segment lost 8 bases, leaving 5 bases of the junction unmatched. The CDR3 runs 15 residues.

This chain links TRBV7-9 with TRBJ2-3, with 10 positions matching TRBD2. The germline V gene encodes CDR1 SEHNR and CDR2 FQNEAQ (reference sequence). Trimming took 4 bases from V and 4 from J; bases not matched to a gene: 2. This CDR3 has 14 amino acids. In DNA form, the CDR3 reads TGTGCCAGCAGCTCAGGGACTAGCGCAGATACGCAGTATTTT. As protein: CASSSGTSADTQYF.

This chain connects TRBV7-2 to TRBJ2-3; 8 bases agree with TRBD2. V lost 1 base, J lost 1 base, and 7 bases stayed unmatched. The CDR3 loop spans 17 amino acids. Per germline, CDR1 SGHTA and CDR2 FQGNSA. CDR3 DNA sequence: TGTGCCAGCAGCTTAGTTGTGGGACTAGTTCGCACAGATACGCAGTATTTT. Its protein product is CASSLVVGLVRTDTQYF.